These T cell receptor beta chains were read from a single sample in a study of T cells in Graves' hyperthyroidism and ophthalmopathy. TCRdb reprocessed the multiplex PCR reads via MiXCR and lists one record per CDR3 protein. The data contain hundreds of thousands of distinct CDR3 sequences, 16% of them singletons. Specimen: blood. These receptors were taken from a woman aged 40 to 49 with Graves' ophthalmopathy. Both conserved end residues are part of each CDR3. A D gene is named only where the DNA matches it firmly. Not all rows give a size; the values are once, few, many and, for expanded clones, a class.

DNA | CDR3 | J | D | V | size
TGTGCCAGCACCCCCGGGGGACAGGGCTCAGATACGCAGTATTTT | CASTPGGQGSDTQYF | TRBJ2-3 | TRBD1 | TRBV12-3/TRBV12-4 | many
TGTGCCAGCAGCCAAGGTCGCGGGGGCTATGGCTACGCCTTC | CASSQGRGGYGYAF | TRBJ1-2 | - | TRBV3-1 | -
TGCAGCGTGGCCGCGACAGGGAACGAGCAGTACTTC | CSVAATGNEQYF | TRBJ2-7 | TRBD1 | TRBV29-1 | many
TGCGCCAGCAGCTGGGCGGCTAGCACAGATACGCAGTATTTT | CASSWAASTDTQYF | TRBJ2-3 | - | TRBV5-1 | many
TGTGCCAGCTCACTTAACAGGGGATCCAATCAGCCCCAGCATTTT | CASSLNRGSNQPQHF | TRBJ1-5 | TRBD1 | TRBV18 | -
TGCAGTGCTAGACCCCACGGGGCAGATAGCAATCAGCCCCAGCATTTT | CSARPHGADSNQPQHF | TRBJ1-5 | - | TRBV20-1 | few
TGCAGTGCTAGAGAGCAACAGACTAGCACAGATACGCAGTATTTT | CSAREQQTSTDTQYF | TRBJ2-3 | - | TRBV20-1 | many
TGTGCCAGCTCACCGACAGGGGGTACTGAAGCTTTCTTT | CASSPTGGTEAFF | TRBJ1-1 | TRBD1 | TRBV18 | many
TGCAGTGCTAGAGATCCGACCGGCTACATTGGGAGTGGAGAGACCCAGTACTTC | CSARDPTGYIGSGETQYF | TRBJ2-5 | - | TRBV20-1 | -
TGTGCCAGTAGCTTTACGGGGCACCGTCGGGATATGAACACTGAAGCTTTCTTT | CASSFTGHRRDMNTEAFF | TRBJ1-1 | - | TRBV19 | -
TGTGCCAGCAGTGACGGAGGCGGGGGGGCCCTAGATACGCAGTATTTT | CASSDGGGGALDTQYF | TRBJ2-3 | TRBD2 | TRBV6-4 | many
TGTGCCAGCAGCTTAATCGGGGACACGGCCTACAATGAGCAGTTCTTC | CASSLIGDTAYNEQFF | TRBJ2-1 | - | TRBV7-8 | many
TGTGCCTGGAGTGTATACGAGAAGGGGGGCGGGGATAAGCAGTTCTTC | CAWSVYEKGGGDKQFF | TRBJ2-1 | - | TRBV30 | many
TGTGCCAGCAGCGCCGGGACAGTATTACCCCTCCACTTT | CASSAGTVLPLHF | TRBJ1-6 | TRBD1 | TRBV6-1 | -
TGTGCCAGTAGCCTCCCGACAGGGGAGTACACCGGGGAGCTGTTTTTT | CASSLPTGEYTGELFF | TRBJ2-2 | TRBD1 | TRBV19 | -
TGCAGTGCTGACAGGGGATCCAAAAACATTCAGTACTTC | CSADRGSKNIQYF | TRBJ2-4 | TRBD1 | TRBV20-1 | many
TGTGCCAGCAGCTTAACCGGACAGGAACTGTTTTTT | CASSLTGQELFF | TRBJ1-4 | TRBD1 | TRBV7-9 | few
TGTGCCAGCAGCCATTATATCGGACTAGCGGGGGAGGGGAGCACAGATACGCAGTATTTT | CASSHYIGLAGEGSTDTQYF | TRBJ2-3 | TRBD2 | TRBV7-9 | -
TGTGCCAGCAGGTCAGGGGGCTCGGGCGAGCAGTACTTC | CASRSGGSGEQYF | TRBJ2-7 | TRBD1 | TRBV28 | -
TGTGCCAGCAGGACCGGGAGCGCCCGCACTGAAGCTTTCTTT | CASRTGSARTEAFF | TRBJ1-1 | - | TRBV2 | many
TGTGCCAGTAGCAGAGGCCCGACGGATTCTGGAAACACCATATATTTT | CASSRGPTDSGNTIYF | TRBJ1-3 | - | TRBV19 | few
TGTGCCAGCAGCTTGGATGCCCATAATGAGCAGTTCTTC | CASSLDAHNEQFF | TRBJ2-1 | - | TRBV5-6 | -
TGCAGTGCCACCTTGGGGGGACGCTGGGCTCCTACTGCCGAGCAGTACTTC | CSATLGGRWAPTAEQYF | TRBJ2-7 | - | TRBV20-1 | many
TGTGCCAGCAGCCGGGACATAGGCAATCAGCCCCAGCATTTT | CASSRDIGNQPQHF | TRBJ1-5 | - | TRBV6-2/TRBV6-3 | -
TGTGCCAGCAGCCCAGGACAGGGCGAGGCCGGGGAGCTGTTTTTT | CASSPGQGEAGELFF | TRBJ2-2 | TRBD1 | TRBV25-1 | -
TGTGCCAGCAGCTTAACAGGAATGGGGCAGTTCTTC | CASSLTGMGQFF | TRBJ2-1 | - | TRBV7-9 | many
TGTGCCAGCAGTAGACAGGCCTATAGCAATCAGCCCCAGCATTTT | CASSRQAYSNQPQHF | TRBJ1-5 | - | TRBV12-3/TRBV12-4 | -
TGTGCCATCAGTGAGCCGGAACTTAATGAGCAGTTCTTC | CAISEPELNEQFF | TRBJ2-1 | - | TRBV10-3 | -
TGTGCCAGCAGTCGGGCGGGAGGCTCTCGAGATACGCAGTATTTT | CASSRAGGSRDTQYF | TRBJ2-3 | TRBD2 | TRBV28 | many
TGTGCCAGCAGGGAGTACAGGGAATATGGCTACACCTTC | CASREYREYGYTF | TRBJ1-2 | - | TRBV6-1 | -
TGTGCCAGCAGCTTGGGGACTAGCAGGGAGACCCAGTACTTC | CASSLGTSRETQYF | TRBJ2-5 | TRBD2 | TRBV5-4 | -
TGCAGAGAAGCTAGCGGTAGCTCCTACAATGAGCAGTTCTTC | CREASGSSYNEQFF | TRBJ2-1 | TRBD2 | TRBV20-1 | few
TGCAGTGCTAGAGATAGGGGACTAGCGTTGAATGAGCAGTTCTTC | CSARDRGLALNEQFF | TRBJ2-1 | TRBD2 | TRBV20-1 | many
TGTGCCAGCACGGGGGCCGGGGTCCAGCATTTT | CASTGAGVQHF | TRBJ1-5 | - | TRBV2 | few
TGTGCCAGCAGCTCCCTGGGACAGGGGGCTTTAGGCTACACCTTC | CASSSLGQGALGYTF | TRBJ1-2 | TRBD1 | TRBV7-9 | few
TGCGCCAGCAGCTCAACAGGGGGCCCTGCGTACTTC | CASSSTGGPAYF | TRBJ2-5 | TRBD1 | TRBV5-1 | many
TGTGCCAGCACCCCAGGGGGCGCGGGAGGCTACACCTTC | CASTPGGAGGYTF | TRBJ1-2 | TRBD1 | TRBV28 | -
TGTGCCAGCCAACGGTACAGCTCTGGAAACACCATATATTTT | CASQRYSSGNTIYF | TRBJ1-3 | - | TRBV6-1 | few
TGTGCCAGCTCAACCGGCGGACTGAGCTACGAGCAGTACTTC | CASSTGGLSYEQYF | TRBJ2-7 | - | TRBV27 | -
TGTGCCAGTAGTACGGAGCATGAAAAACTGTTTTTT | CASSTEHEKLFF | TRBJ1-4 | - | TRBV19 | few
TGTGCCAGCCGTCGTCCAGGTAACACCTACGAGCAGTACTTC | CASRRPGNTYEQYF | TRBJ2-7 | - | TRBV28 | many
TGCGCCAGCAGCATCCGGACAGGATCCGAGCAGTACTTC | CASSIRTGSEQYF | TRBJ2-7 | TRBD1 | TRBV5-1 | many
TGTGCCAGCAGTGACTCTCCGGGGATTCAGGAGACCCAGTACTTC | CASSDSPGIQETQYF | TRBJ2-5 | - | TRBV25-1 | -
TGCAGTGCTAGACAGGCCGGGAGCAATCAGCCCCAGCATTTT | CSARQAGSNQPQHF | TRBJ1-5 | - | TRBV20-1 | -
TGTGCCAGCAGCTTAACCCCCCCGACAGGGGCGAATAATTCACCCCTCCACTTT | CASSLTPPTGANNSPLHF | TRBJ1-6 | TRBD1 | TRBV7-2 | -
TGTGCCAGCAGCTTGGGGATAGCGGGCATGTGGGATGAGCAGTTCTTC | CASSLGIAGMWDEQFF | TRBJ2-1 | TRBD2 | TRBV7-8 | -
TGTGCCAGCAGCTTTGGGGTTGACAGGGGGTTCTTC | CASSFGVDRGFF | TRBJ2-1 | TRBD1 | TRBV7-9 | -
TGCAGTGCCTTCGGCCTTACAGGGGGCACTGAAAAACTGTTTTTT | CSAFGLTGGTEKLFF | TRBJ1-4 | TRBD1 | TRBV20-1 | -
TGTGCCAGCAGTTTAAGGGAAAGGGAAGAGCAGTTCTTC | CASSLREREEQFF | TRBJ2-1 | - | TRBV12-3/TRBV12-4 | many
TGTGCCAGCAGCCAACCCCCCCCGGGCGGGAGTAACCACGAGCAGTACTTC | CASSQPPPGGSNHEQYF | TRBJ2-7 | TRBD2 | TRBV7-3 | -
TGCAGTGCTAGAGGGACTAGCGGCTACAATGAGCAGTTCTTC | CSARGTSGYNEQFF | TRBJ2-1 | TRBD2 | TRBV20-1 | many
TGTGCCAGCTCACCAAATTCCGGGACAGTTTCCTACGAGCAGTACTTC | CASSPNSGTVSYEQYF | TRBJ2-7 | TRBD1 | TRBV18 | once
TGTGCCAGCAGTTTCCCGACAGGGGGAATTGAAAAACTGTTTTTT | CASSFPTGGIEKLFF | TRBJ1-4 | TRBD1 | TRBV12-3/TRBV12-4 | -